The 10 T cell receptor beta chains below come from one sample, sequenced in a study of somatic mutations in cytotoxic T cells in rheumatoid arthritis. The protocol was immunoSEQ multiplex PCR, while the TCRdb copy is restricted to in-frame clones and leaves out a portion. The sample shows approximately 18,000 clones, over 65% of them seen only once. The source material was CD8+ T cells sorted from blood. The source is a man aged 60-69 years in good health.

V and J are TRBV29-1 and TRBJ2-5; possible D gene TRBD1, 6 bases. In germline, CDR1 is SQVTM, CDR2 ANQGSEA. V shed 4 bases and J shed 0 bases, with 12 bases lying between them. This CDR3 is 14 amino acids long. The CDR3 DNA sequence: TGCAGCGTTGCAGGGGCAGAAGACCAAGAGACCCAGTACTTC. Its translation is CSVAGAEDQETQYF.

The chain uses TRBV7-9 and TRBJ1-4; D gene uncertain. V gave up 7 bases and J gave up 4 bases, with 7 bases separating them. The CDR3 totals 12 residues. CDR1 and CDR2 (germline): SEHNR, FQNEAQ (reference sequence). DNA for the CDR3: TGTGCCAGCAACAGAGTTAATGAAAAACTGTTTTTT. The encoded protein is CASNRVNEKLFF.

This sequence joins TRBV2 and TRBJ1-2; the D gene is possibly TRBD1 (6 bases). The CDR3 runs to 14 residues. Between the trimmed V and J ends, which lost 6 bases and 2 bases, there was a span of 13 bases. Germline V gene data show CDR1 as SNHLY and CDR2 as FYNNEI. The CDR3 coding sequence is TGTGCCAGCAGGACAGGAGAAGGAAACTATGGCTACACCTTC. Its translation: CASRTGEGNYGYTF.

This chain connects TRBV14 to TRBJ2-1; 10 nucleotides match TRBD2. CDR1 and CDR2 (germline): SGHDN, FVKESK. V dropped 0 bases and J dropped 7; count of bases not matched to a gene: 18. This CDR3 is built from 20 residues. DNA of the CDR3: TGTGCCAGCAGCCAAGATTTCTACCGGACTAGCGGTCCGGGTGGGAATGAGCAGTTCTTC. Translating gives CASSQDFYRTSGPGGNEQFF.

This clone showed up just a few times. The chain carries TRBV29-1 and TRBJ2-7; TRBD2 agrees at 8 bases. Per the germline V gene, CDR1 is SQVTM and CDR2 is ANQGSEA. This CDR3 spans 14 amino acids. V dropped 3 bases and J dropped 1; count of bases not matched to a gene: 5. DNA of the CDR3: TGCAGCGTTGAGGAACTAGCGGAGTCCTACGAGCAGTACTTC. It specifies CSVEELAESYEQYF.

The chain is built from TRBV5-1 and TRBJ1-4; maybe TRBD1 (5 bases). Germline V gene sequence: CDR1 SGHRS, CDR2 YFSETQ. V was trimmed by 6 bases and J by 0 bases, leaving 12 bases between them. The CDR3 consists of 15 residues. CDR3 DNA sequence: TGCGCCAGCAACCCTAGGGGTGCAACTAATGAAAAACTGTTTTTT. It translates to CASNPRGATNEKLFF.

V is TRBV5-6 and J is TRBJ2-1; a possible D gene is TRBD1 (5 bases). Germline V gene sequence: CDR1 SGHDT, CDR2 YYEEEE. This CDR3 has 15 residues. Trimming removed 3 bases at V and 7 bases at J, with 17 bases between. The CDR3 nucleotides are TGTGCCAGCAGCTCATTTCAGGGTGTTTGGAATGAGCAGTTCTTC. Translating it yields CASSSFQGVWNEQFF.

V is TRBV6-6 and J is TRBJ1-2; 7 bases align to TRBD1. Germline-derived CDR1 and CDR2 are MNHNY and SVGAGI (reference sequence). This CDR3 spans 15 amino acids. The ends lost 8 bases at V and 0 bases at J; junction bases unmatched: 9. This CDR3 reads CASVGQAITNYGYTF. The DNA for the CDR3 is TGTGCCAGCGTAGGACAGGCAATTACTAACTATGGCTACACCTTC.

The chain has TRBV6-5 and TRBJ1-6; D is undetermined. The germline V gene encodes CDR1 MNHEY and CDR2 SVGAGI. V lost 7 bases to trimming and J lost 0 bases, with 4 bases between them. This CDR3 region has 13 residues. The CDR3 DNA is TGTGCCAGCACCATCTCCTATAATTCACCCCTCCACTTT. It yields the protein CASTISYNSPLHF.

This chain uses TRBV4-1 with TRBJ2-5; TRBD1 matches at 8 bases. Germline CDR1 MGHRA, CDR2 YSYEKL. The CDR3 runs 13 residues. The junction had 3 bases not matched to a gene; V was cut back by 4 bases and J by 5 bases. CDR3 nucleotides: TGCGCCAGCAGCCGACAGGGGTGGGAGACCCAGTACTTC. Translating gives CASSRQGWETQYF.